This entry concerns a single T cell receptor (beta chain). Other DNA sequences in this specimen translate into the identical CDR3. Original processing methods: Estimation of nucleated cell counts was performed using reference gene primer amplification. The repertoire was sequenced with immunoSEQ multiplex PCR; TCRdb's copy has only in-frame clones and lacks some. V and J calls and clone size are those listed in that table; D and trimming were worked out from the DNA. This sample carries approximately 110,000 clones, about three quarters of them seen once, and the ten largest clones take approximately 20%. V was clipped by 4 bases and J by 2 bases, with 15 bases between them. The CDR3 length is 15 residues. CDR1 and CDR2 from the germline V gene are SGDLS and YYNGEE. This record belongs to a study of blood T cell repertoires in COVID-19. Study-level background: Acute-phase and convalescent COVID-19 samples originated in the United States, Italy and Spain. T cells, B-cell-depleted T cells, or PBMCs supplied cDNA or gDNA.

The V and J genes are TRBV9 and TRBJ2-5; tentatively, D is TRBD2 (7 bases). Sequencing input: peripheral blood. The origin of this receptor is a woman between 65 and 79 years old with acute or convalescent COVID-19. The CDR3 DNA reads TGTGCCAGCAGCACGAGCGGGACATCGCAAGAGACCCAGTACTTC. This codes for CASSTSGTSQETQYF. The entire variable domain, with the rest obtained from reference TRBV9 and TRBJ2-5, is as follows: DSGVTQTPKHLITATGQRVTLRCSPRSGDLSVYWYQQSLDQGLQFLIQYYNGEERAKGNILERFSAQQFPDLHSELNLSSLELGDSALYFCASSTSGTSQETQYFGPGTRLLVL.